These 27 T cell receptor beta chains share one sample of origin, sequenced in a study of a mutant IDH1 vaccine in newly diagnosed glioma. Time point in this sample: week 35, safety follow-up. The content of each vaccine dose was 300 ug of mutant IDH1 20-mer peptide, and topical imiquimod accompanied it. What these receptors recognize is not known. Method: immunoSEQ multiplex PCR; TCRdb's copy keeps in-frame clones and lacks some. The sample has 25,000 to 40,000 clones, roughly 75% seen once. This specimen was PBMCs, taken from a glioma patient whose treatment included an IDH1 peptide vaccine. Source of these receptors: a woman aged 40 to 50 with glioma.

The J gene is TRBJ1-2, the V gene TRBV6-5, with D possibly being TRBD1 (6 bases). Germline-derived CDR1 and CDR2 are MNHEY and SVGAGI. CDR3 length: 11 amino acids. Trimming removed 9 bases from V and 4 bases from J, with 9 bases in between. CDR3 DNA: TGTGCCAGTAGGGGGGTCTATGGCTACACCTTC. It translates to CASRGVYGYTF.

The chain carries TRBV18 and TRBJ2-1, with a tentative D call TRBD2 (5 bases). Germline V gives CDR1 KGHSH, CDR2 LQKENI. This CDR3 region has 14 residues. The ends were cut back, 2 bases at V and 6 bases at J, with 11 bases in the middle. This chain's CDR3 is CASSPGAGFNEQFF. DNA for the CDR3: TGTGCCAGCTCACCAGGCGCGGGCTTCAATGAGCAGTTCTTC.

The rearrangement uses TRBV7-2 and TRBJ1-1, with a tentative D call TRBD1 (6 bases). CDR3 size: 15 residues. Trimming shortened V by 0 bases and J by 6 bases, and 14 bases separated the two germline ends. Germline CDR1 SGHTA, CDR2 FQGNSA. The CDR3 sequence: CASSLAGGGRAEAFF. As DNA, the CDR3 is TGTGCCAGCAGCTTAGCGGGGGGGGGCCGCGCTGAAGCTTTCTTT.

This chain uses TRBV2 with TRBJ2-3; weak D call: TRBD2 (7 bases). The germline gives CDR1 SNHLY, CDR2 FYNNEI. This CDR3 spans 15 amino acids. Trimming pared 10 bases from V and 1 base from J, leaving 18 bases between. The CDR3 coding sequence is TGTGCCACTCTGGGGGGGCGGGGTGGCACAGATACGCAGTATTTT. Encoded protein: CATLGGRGGTDTQYF.

The genes are TRBV20-1 and TRBJ1-2; D is undetermined. The CDR3 extends over 10 amino acids. Germline CDR1 is DFQATT and CDR2 is SNEGSKA (reference sequence). Between the trimmed V and J ends, which lost 1 base and 9 bases, there was a span of 6 bases. The CDR3 loop reads CSARGRSYTF. The CDR3 nucleotides are TGCAGTGCTAGAGGAAGGAGCTACACCTTC.

This clone showed up just a few times. The J gene is TRBJ1-5, the V gene TRBV27, with D unclear. CDR1 and CDR2 (germline): MNHEY, SMNVEV (reference sequence). This CDR3 has 13 amino acids. V lost 6 bases and J lost 5, with 11 bases in between. CDR3 sequence: CASRVDTYQPQHF. The DNA for the CDR3 is TGTGCCAGCAGGGTAGACACCTATCAGCCCCAGCATTTT.

The chain couples TRBV2 to TRBJ1-2; 7 bases line up with TRBD1. Germline CDR1 and CDR2: SNHLY and FYNNEI. V gave up 4 bases and J gave up 4 bases; unmatched junction bases: 9. The CDR3 totals 15 residues. CDR3 coding DNA: TGTGCCAGCAGTGGATTGACAGGGATGGGCTATGGCTACACCTTC. Amino acid sequence: CASSGLTGMGYGYTF.

V gene TRBV5-1 combines with J gene TRBJ2-2, with D possibly TRBD2 on 6 matching bases. The ends were cut back, 2 bases at V and 3 bases at J, with 11 bases in the middle. The V gene's germline CDR1 is SGHRS and CDR2 YFSETQ. This CDR3 region has 15 residues. DNA for the CDR3: TGCGCCAGCAGCTTAGGCGGGGCCGACACCGGGGAGCTGTTTTTT. This codes for CASSLGGADTGELFF.

By sample fraction, this clone is medium-sized. The chain couples TRBV7-9 to TRBJ2-2; D unresolved. The CDR3 extends over 10 amino acids. The germline gives CDR1 SEHNR, CDR2 FQNEAQ (reference sequence). Trimming shortened V by 1 base and J by 9 bases, and 0 bases separated the two germline ends. This CDR3 is CASSLGELFF. Here the CDR3 DNA reads TGTGCCAGCAGCTTAGGGGAGCTGTTTTTT.

The chain recombines TRBV11-2 with TRBJ1-2, with D perhaps TRBD1 (5 bases). This CDR3 region has 11 residues. Germline assignment: CDR1 SGHAT and CDR2 FQNNGV. Trimming left V 3 bases short and J 8 bases short, with 7 bases between. CDR3 bases: TGTGCCAGCAGCTTGACAGTCGGCTACACCTTC. Its translation: CASSLTVGYTF.

The J gene is TRBJ2-7, the V gene TRBV30; TRBD1 is a possible D gene (6 bases). V was shortened by 5 bases and J by 5 bases, with 19 bases between the two germline ends. The CDR3 consists of 14 residues. The germline V gene encodes CDR1 GTSNPN and CDR2 SVGIG (reference sequence). This chain's CDR3 is CAWGGRGIIHEQYF. In DNA form, the CDR3 reads TGTGCCTGGGGGGGTAGGGGGATCATCCACGAGCAGTACTTC.

The V call is TRBV10-3, the J call TRBJ1-4, with D maybe TRBD1 (6 bases). Trimming removed 4 bases from V and 14 bases from J, with 14 bases in between. CDR1 ENHRY and CDR2 SYGVKD come from the germline V gene. This CDR3 comprises 12 residues. The CDR3: CAISVQGKGLFF. In nucleotides, the CDR3 is TGTGCCATCAGTGTACAGGGAAAAGGTCTGTTTTTT.

This chain links TRBV7-9 with TRBJ2-1, with a possible D match to TRBD2 (6 bases). The CDR3 contains 15 residues. Trimming removed 5 bases at V and 2 bases at J, with 13 bases between. Germline V gene sequence: CDR1 SEHNR, CDR2 FQNEAQ (reference sequence). The CDR3 here is CASSLGTLTYNEQFF. In DNA, the CDR3 is TGTGCCAGCAGCCTCGGGACTCTAACCTACAATGAGCAGTTCTTC.

This clone was detected a few times. The chain recombines TRBV7-9 with TRBJ2-2; D is ambiguous. The CDR3 sequence is 12 residues long. The ends were cut back, 1 base at V and 6 bases at J, with 3 bases in the middle. The germline CDR1 and CDR2 sequences are SEHNR and FQNEAQ (reference sequence). The CDR3 reads CASSLGPGELFF. In DNA, the CDR3 is TGTGCCAGCAGCTTAGGCCCCGGGGAGCTGTTTTTT.

V is TRBV15 and J is TRBJ1-6; D gene ambiguous. Germline V gene sequence: CDR1 LNHNV, CDR2 YYDKDF (reference sequence). Trimming shortened V by 0 bases and J by 4 bases, and 10 bases separated the two germline ends. The CDR3 loop spans 16 amino acids. The CDR3: CATSRDQAPYNSPLHF. CDR3 sequence (DNA): TGTGCCACCAGCAGAGATCAGGCACCATATAATTCACCCCTCCACTTT. The variable domain in full, with the rest retrieved from reference TRBV15 and TRBJ1-6, is DAMVIQNPRYQVTQFGKPVTLSCSQTLNHNVMYWYQQKSSQAPKLLFHYYDKDFNNEADTPDNFQSRRPNTSFCFLDIRSPGLGDTAMYLCATSRDQAPYNSPLHFGNGTRLTVT.

The chain joins TRBV14 to TRBJ2-2; tentative D call: TRBD1 (5 bases). The V and J ends lost 3 bases and 3 bases respectively, with 8 bases between them. The CDR3 runs 14 residues. Germline loops: CDR1 SGHDN, CDR2 FVKESK. The CDR3 coding sequence is TGTGCCAGCAGCCACCGACAGTACACCGGGGAGCTGTTTTTT. Its protein product is CASSHRQYTGELFF.

This clone has a handful of counts. The V and J genes are TRBV30 and TRBJ1-5, with a weak D call TRBD1 (6 bases). V lost 1 base and J lost 5, with 21 bases in between. The CDR3 extends over 17 amino acids. The germline CDR1 and CDR2 sequences are GTSNPN and SVGIG (reference sequence). The chain's CDR3 is CAWSAGTKGGLDQPQHF. The DNA of the CDR3 is TGTGCCTGGAGTGCCGGGACAAAAGGGGGTTTAGATCAGCCCCAGCATTTT.

This sequence joins TRBV7-9 and TRBJ1-4; no definite D call. Germline V CDR1 and CDR2: SEHNR, FQNEAQ (reference sequence). Trimming removed 7 bases at V and 0 bases at J, with 12 bases between. CDR3 length equals 15 residues. CDR3 nucleotide sequence: TGTGCCAGCACCCCCGGTGCTGCAACTAATGAAAAACTGTTTTTT. This translates into CASTPGAATNEKLFF.

The rearrangement joins TRBV2 to TRBJ2-5; a weak D match, TRBD1 (6 bases). V was pared by 8 bases and J by 6 bases, with 13 bases between. The CDR3 is made up of 12 amino acids. Germline-derived CDR1 and CDR2 are SNHLY and FYNNEI. In nucleotides, the CDR3 is TGTGCCAGCTTCCGGGACAACAAGACCCAGTACTTC. It yields the protein CASFRDNKTQYF.

This chain joins TRBV4-1 and TRBJ1-4; 10 bases fit TRBD1. Germline V CDR1 and CDR2: MGHRA, YSYEKL. The CDR3 contains 19 residues. V was clipped by 3 bases and J by 5 bases; unmatched bases: 15. DNA of the CDR3: TGCGCCAGCAGCCACCACACCCCGGGACAGGGGTTAGGAAATGAAAAACTGTTTTTT. Translated: CASSHHTPGQGLGNEKLFF.

This chain joins TRBV2 and TRBJ2-1; D may match TRBD1 or TRBD2 (5 bases each). Per the germline V gene, CDR1 is SNHLY and CDR2 is FYNNEI. The germline V and J ends were trimmed by 6 bases and 5 bases, with 14 bases remaining between them. The CDR3 covers 14 residues. Here the CDR3 DNA reads TGTGCCAGCAGAGCCGGGACCTATGACAATGAGCAGTTCTTC. Its translation: CASRAGTYDNEQFF.

The DNA for the CDR3 is TGTGCCACATATCTCTCTAAGGGCTACACCTTC. Translation gives CATYLSKGYTF. The J gene is TRBJ1-2, the V gene TRBV28, with unresolved D. Germline V gene data show CDR1 as MDHEN and CDR2 as SYDVKM. The CDR3 contains 11 residues. V gave up 10 bases and J gave up 8 bases, with 14 bases separating them.

The J gene is TRBJ2-3, the V gene TRBV25-1; D possibly corresponds to TRBD2 (5 bases). The CDR3 has 14 amino acids. The V end was cut by 4 bases, the J end by 0 bases, with 8 bases between. CDR1 is MGHDK and CDR2 is SYGVNS in the germline V gene. CDR3 region: CASSGRASTDTQYF. Here the CDR3 DNA reads TGTGCCAGCAGTGGGCGGGCCAGCACAGATACGCAGTATTTT. The variable domain in full, completed from reference TRBV25-1 and TRBJ2-3, reads EADIYQTPRYLVIGTGKKITLECSQTMGHDKMYWYQQDPGMELHLIHYSYGVNSTEKGDLSSESTVSRIRTEHFPLTLESARPSHTSQYLCASSGRASTDTQYFGPGTRLTVL.

The sample holds a few counts of this clone. The chain employs TRBV9 and TRBJ1-3; no firm D call. This CDR3 has 13 amino acids. Germline V lookup: CDR1 SGDLS, CDR2 YYNGEE. V was pared by 3 bases and J by 4 bases, with 8 bases between. CDR3 sequence reads: CASSAGRGNTIYF. The CDR3 DNA is TGTGCCAGCAGCGCGGGTCGGGGAAACACCATATATTTT. The variable domain in full, with the rest retrieved from reference TRBV9 and TRBJ1-3, is DSGVTQTPKHLITATGQRVTLRCSPRSGDLSVYWYQQSLDQGLQFLIQYYNGEERAKGNILERFSAQQFPDLHSELNLSSLELGDSALYFCASSAGRGNTIYFGEGSWLTVV.

The rearrangement links TRBV2 to TRBJ2-6; 8 bases agree with TRBD2. Germline CDR1 reads SNHLY; CDR2 reads FYNNEI. Germline trimming cut 7 bases from V and 4 bases from J; bases unmatched to any gene: 6. The CDR3 runs 15 residues. Written as DNA, the CDR3 is TGTGCCAGCACCCCGGGGGGGGGCGGGGCCAACGTCCTGACTTTC. Amino acids: CASTPGGGGANVLTF.

This clone showed up just a few times. The V gene is TRBV7-9, the J gene TRBJ2-7, with D perhaps being TRBD1 or TRBD2 (5 bases each). The germline V and J ends were trimmed by 0 bases and 7 bases, with 13 bases remaining between them. This CDR3 region has 14 residues. CDR1 is SEHNR, CDR2 FQNEAQ, per germline (reference sequence). The CDR3, as DNA: TGTGCCAGCAGCTTAGCTGGGGGAAACGCTGAGCAGTACTTC. Translating it yields CASSLAGGNAEQYF.

This clone has only one observation. The chain combines TRBV7-8 with TRBJ2-1; TRBD2 matches at 7 bases. Germline CDR1 and CDR2: SGHVS and FQNEAQ. V shed 3 bases and J 6 bases; nucleotides not matched to a gene: 5. The CDR3 totals 14 residues. The CDR3 region is CASSLGGGPNEQFF. In DNA, the CDR3 is TGTGCCAGCAGCTTGGGGGGGGGTCCCAATGAGCAGTTCTTC.